One sample yielded the 29 T cell receptor beta chains listed below, sequenced in a study of blood T cell repertoires in COVID-19 (TCRdb year 2020). Libraries were prepared through the immunoSEQ multiplex PCR assay. In TCRdb, the immuneACCESS table is reduced to in-frame sequences with V and J assigned. These tables do not hold every clone; where another copy was compared, an unresolved V gene accounts for under half, and the others remain unexplained. Here the sample has approximately 140,000 clones; about 80% occur a single time. 5% to 7.5% of the sample is held by the ten biggest clonotypes. The sequenced sample consisted of peripheral blood. The receptors originated from a human donor in a cohort sampled during active COVID-19.

The chain employs TRBV6-6 and TRBJ1-2; the match to TRBD1 covers 7 bases. J lost 4 bases, V lost 7 bases, and 3 bases had no gene match. Germline lookup yields CDR1 MNHNY and CDR2 SVGAGI (reference sequence). The CDR3 has 12 amino acids. The CDR3 DNA follows: TGTGCCAGCATCCAGGGGGGCTATGGCTACACCTTC. The encoded protein is CASIQGGYGYTF.

The rearrangement uses TRBV21-1 and TRBJ1-4. TRBV21-1 is annotated as a pseudogene. This CDR3 is 15 amino acids long. The CDR3 loop reads CASSKSPPTEEKLFF. The CDR3 region has the DNA TGTGCCAGCAGCAAAAGTCCCCCCACGGAGGAAAAACTGTTTTTT.

This clone has only a few counts. The chain links TRBV7-9 to TRBJ1-5, with 8 bases that match TRBD1. Trimming removed 5 bases from V and 5 bases from J; junction bases left unmatched: 8. The CDR3 sequence is 15 residues long. Germline CDR1 and CDR2: SEHNR and FQNEAQ (reference sequence). The CDR3 DNA sequence: TGTGCCAGCAGCCTCACCGGGACAGGTGATCAGCCCCAGCATTTT. This gives the protein CASSLTGTGDQPQHF.

The chain employs TRBV5-6 and TRBJ2-3, with 7 bases that match TRBD2. Germline lookup yields CDR1 SGHDT and CDR2 YYEEEE. The CDR3 has 17 amino acids. The V gene end was trimmed by 6 bases and the J gene end by 14 bases; junction bases not matched to a gene: 27. The CDR3 spells CASTPLRTSVARDYSYF. The CDR3 DNA follows: TGTGCCAGCACCCCATTGAGGACTTCGGTAGCCCGGGACTACTCGTATTTT.

The chain uses TRBV28 and TRBJ2-6, with TRBD1 as a possible D gene (6 bases). The CDR3 is made up of 18 amino acids. Trimming left V 0 bases short and J 2 bases short, with 14 bases between. Germline values: CDR1 MDHEN, CDR2 SYDVKM. The CDR3 sequence: CASSLWTGSSAGANVLTF. The DNA for the CDR3 is TGTGCCAGCAGTTTATGGACAGGAAGTTCCGCTGGGGCCAACGTCCTGACTTTC.

This clone appeared many times. The CDR3 here is CAWSPIHSGLAGDHFYNEQFF. CDR3 sequence (DNA): TGTGCCTGGAGTCCCATACACTCGGGACTAGCGGGGGACCATTTCTACAATGAGCAGTTCTTC. This sequence joins TRBV30 and TRBJ2-1; 14 bases align to TRBD2. V trimming: 2 bases; J trimming: 3 bases; junction bases outside the gene matches: 18. CDR1 and CDR2 (germline): GTSNPN, SVGIG (reference sequence). The CDR3 spans 21 residues.

The chain has TRBV28 and TRBJ1-1; 8 bases match TRBD1. In germline, CDR1 is MDHEN, CDR2 SYDVKM. V dropped 6 bases and J dropped 7; count of bases not matched to a gene: 4. The CDR3 runs 12 residues. The CDR3 DNA reads TGTGCCAGCAGCAACGACAGGGGTGAAGCTTTCTTT. Translated: CASSNDRGEAFF.

This chain uses TRBV19 with TRBJ1-5, with 7 bases lining up with TRBD1. This CDR3 is built from 16 residues. The germline V gene encodes CDR1 LNHDA and CDR2 SQIVND (reference sequence). Trimming cost V 2 bases and J 3 bases; bases outside gene matches: 7. CDR3 DNA: TGTGCCAGTAGTATATCAGGACAGGTCCCCAATCAGCCCCAGCATTTT. This gives the protein CASSISGQVPNQPQHF.

The chain couples TRBV6-2 or TRBV6-3 to TRBJ2-5, with D possibly being TRBD2 (6 bases). Per germline, CDR1 MNHEY and CDR2 SVGEGT. This CDR3 region has 14 residues. Trimming cost V 2 bases and J 10 bases, with 17 bases left between them. CDR3 protein: CASSYTGLSHGQYF. CDR3 DNA: TGTGCCAGCAGTTACACCGGACTATCTCATGGCCAGTACTTC.

V is TRBV12-3 or TRBV12-4 and J is TRBJ1-5; possible D gene TRBD1, 5 bases. This CDR3 region has 13 residues. V lost 5 bases and J 6 bases, leaving 11 bases between the germline ends. Here the CDR3 reads CASSRGERQPQHF. The DNA for the CDR3 is TGTGCCAGCAGTCGGGGGGAACGTCAGCCCCAGCATTTT.

The chain combines TRBV19 with TRBJ2-7, with 9 bases aligning to TRBD1. The CDR3 spans 16 residues. Germline V gene lookup returns CDR1 LNHDA and CDR2 SQIVND (reference sequence). Trimming cost V 1 base and J 2 bases; bases outside gene matches: 6. In DNA form, the CDR3 reads TGTGCCAGTAGTATAGGCCCCGGGACAGGGCCCTACGAGCAGTACTTC. It yields the protein CASSIGPGTGPYEQYF.

The gene calls are TRBV7-2 and TRBJ2-5, with 8 bases lining up with TRBD2. Germline CDR1 SGHTA, CDR2 FQGNSA. The length of the CDR3 is 16 residues. J gave up 2 bases and V 1 base, and 6 bases lay outside the gene matches. The CDR3 bases are TGTGCCAGCAGCTTAGGTACTAGCGGCTCACAAGAGACCCAGTACTTC. This encodes CASSLGTSGSQETQYF. Full variable domain (outside the CDR3, taken from reference TRBV7-2 and TRBJ2-5): GAGVSQSPSNKVTEKGKDVELRCDPISGHTALYWYRQSLGQGLEFLIYFQGNSAPDKSGLPSDRFSAERTGGSVSTLTIQRTQQEDSAVYLCASSLGTSGSQETQYFGPGTRLLVL.

The chain carries TRBV7-2 and TRBJ1-3; unclear D gene. The length of the CDR3 is 12 residues. Germline CDR1 is SGHTA and CDR2 is FQGNSA. V was shortened by 1 base and J by 9 bases, with 7 bases between the two germline ends. In DNA form, the CDR3 reads TGTGCCAGCAGCTTAGTGGGGAGCACCATATATTTT. It encodes CASSLVGSTIYF.

This chain connects TRBV6-1 to TRBJ2-5; 9 bases match TRBD2. J gave up 3 bases and V 2 bases, and 7 bases lay outside the gene matches. The CDR3 totals 16 residues. Germline V gives CDR1 MNHNS, CDR2 SASEGT. The CDR3 nucleotides are TGTGCCAGCAGTGAATGGAGCGGGGGGCAAAAAGAGACCCAGTACTTC. Amino acids: CASSEWSGGQKETQYF.

This chain connects TRBV23-1 to TRBJ1-1, with TRBD1 as a possible D gene (5 bases). TRBV23-1 is an ORF; its function is uncertain. V shed 4 bases and J shed 6 bases, with 9 bases lying between them. This CDR3 has 12 amino acids. The CDR3 reads CASSPWGAEAFF. CDR3 sequence (DNA): TGCGCCAGCAGTCCCTGGGGGGCTGAAGCTTTCTTT.

The chain employs TRBV5-1 and TRBJ2-2; D may be TRBD2 (5 bases). Trimming removed 0 bases at V and 1 base at J, with 10 bases between. The germline V gene has CDR1 SGHRS and CDR2 YFSETQ. This CDR3 region has 16 residues. The CDR3 DNA sequence: TGCGCCAGCAGCTTGGGAGGGCTAGGGAACACCGGGGAGCTGTTTTTT. Translated: CASSLGGLGNTGELFF.

J is TRBJ1-1 and V is TRBV9; D is uncertain. The V and J ends lost 4 bases and 4 bases respectively, with 14 bases between them. Germline assignment: CDR1 SGDLS and CDR2 YYNGEE. This CDR3 has 14 residues. The CDR3 DNA sequence: TGTGCCAGCAGCCCCGCGGGCAGAGGCACTGAAGCTTTCTTT. The encoded protein is CASSPAGRGTEAFF.

The V and J genes are TRBV6-2 or TRBV6-3 and TRBJ2-7; TRBD1 matches 8 bases. V lost 3 bases, J lost 3 bases, and 19 bases stayed unmatched. This CDR3 has 19 residues. CDR1 and CDR2 (germline): MNHEY, SVGEGT. In DNA, the CDR3 is TGTGCCAGCAGTTATGACACCCGACAGGGGAGTTTCGTACGCTACGAGCAGTACTTC. Its protein is CASSYDTRQGSFVRYEQYF.

This clone was seen only once. This chain connects TRBV9 to TRBJ2-1; TRBD2 agrees at 12 bases. The trim removed 4 bases at V and 4 bases at J, leaving 6 bases unmatched. CDR3 size: 16 residues. Germline V gives CDR1 SGDLS, CDR2 YYNGEE. CDR3 coding DNA: TGTGCCAGCAGCTATACTAGCGGGGGGCGGTACAATGAGCAGTTCTTC. Its protein is CASSYTSGGRYNEQFF.

V is TRBV7-8 and J is TRBJ2-1; D gene ambiguous. The CDR3 is 15 residues long. CDR1 is SGHVS, CDR2 FQNEAQ, per germline. Trimming took off 4 bases at V and 0 bases at J, with 10 bases between the two ends. CDR3 protein: CASSSLSDSYNEQFF. Written as DNA, the CDR3 is TGTGCCAGCAGCTCCCTGAGCGACTCCTACAATGAGCAGTTCTTC.

This clone occurred once. CDR3 loop: CASSVDRVNTGELFF. CDR3 nucleotide sequence: TGTGCCAGCAGTGTGGACAGGGTCAACACCGGGGAGCTGTTTTTT. The rearrangement links TRBV2 to TRBJ2-2; 8 bases agree with TRBD1. This CDR3 region has 15 residues. Germline trimming cut 4 bases from V and 2 bases from J; bases unmatched to any gene: 3. Germline V CDR1 and CDR2: SNHLY, FYNNEI.

This chain joins TRBV5-8 and TRBJ1-3; weak D call: TRBD1 (5 bases). There are 15 residues in the CDR3. Trimming cost V 0 bases and J 4 bases, with 11 bases left between them. From germline, CDR1 is SGHTS and CDR2 YDEGEE. CDR3: CASSLDGGGGNTIYF. The CDR3 DNA follows: TGTGCCAGCAGCTTGGACGGCGGGGGGGGAAACACCATATATTTT.

The rearrangement uses TRBV7-9 and TRBJ1-5, with D hard to call. The CDR3 loop spans 12 amino acids. Trimming pared 2 bases from V and 7 bases from J, leaving 6 bases between. In germline, CDR1 is SEHNR, CDR2 FQNEAQ (reference sequence). The CDR3 loop reads CASSLLEQPQHF. As DNA, the CDR3 is TGTGCCAGCAGCTTACTCGAGCAGCCCCAGCATTTT.

This clone has a handful of counts. V usage is TRBV5-1 and J usage is TRBJ1-2; TRBD1 is a possible D gene (6 bases). Per the germline V gene, CDR1 is SGHRS and CDR2 is YFSETQ. The CDR3 consists of 12 residues. V was pared by 0 bases and J by 8 bases, with 8 bases between. CDR3 nucleotides: TGCGCCAGCAGCTTGGAGGGGGAGGGCTACACCTTC. It translates to CASSLEGEGYTF.

There are a few counts of this clone. The chain recombines TRBV19 with TRBJ1-1; 8 bases fit TRBD1. The germline V gene encodes CDR1 LNHDA and CDR2 SQIVND (reference sequence). V lost 5 bases, J lost 0 bases, and 2 bases stayed unmatched. The CDR3 has 14 amino acids. In DNA, the CDR3 is TGTGCCAGTAGTGCGGGACAGGTGAACACTGAAGCTTTCTTT. The encoded protein is CASSAGQVNTEAFF.

This rearrangement joins TRBV3-1 (or the pseudogene TRBV3-2) to TRBJ2-1; the match to TRBD2 covers 10 bases. The germline gives CDR1 LGHDT, CDR2 YNNKEL (reference sequence). V was pared by 1 base and J by 7 bases, with 7 bases of the junction left unmatched. The CDR3 spans 16 residues. The CDR3 nucleotides are TGTGCCAGCAGCCAAGGGGCTAGCGGGGGCCAGAATGAGCAGTTCTTC. It codes for CASSQGASGGQNEQFF.

This rearrangement joins TRBV6-5 to TRBJ2-5; 8 positions match TRBD2. Germline V CDR1 and CDR2: MNHEY, SVGAGI. The CDR3 totals 16 residues. The V gene end was trimmed by 0 bases and the J gene end by 5 bases; junction bases not matched to a gene: 8. The CDR3 sequence is CASSYSFRGGLETQYF. The DNA for the CDR3 is TGTGCCAGCAGTTACTCTTTTCGGGGGGGCCTGGAGACCCAGTACTTC.

The CDR3 DNA sequence: TGTGCCAGTAGTATACGGGGAGACACTGAAGCTTTCTTT. It is translated as CASSIRGDTEAFF. The chain is built from TRBV12-3 or TRBV12-4 and TRBJ1-1; D is ambiguous. V was pared by 9 bases and J by 3 bases, with 14 bases between. This CDR3 has 13 residues.

This chain uses TRBV6-6 with TRBJ1-2, with 7 bases that match TRBD1. The length of the CDR3 is 15 residues. In germline, CDR1 is MNHNY, CDR2 SVGAGI (reference sequence). After removal of 5 bases from V and 6 bases from J, the junction contained 12 bases not matched to a gene. CDR3 sequence reads: CASSPEPRQGDGYTF. CDR3 DNA: TGTGCCAGCAGTCCGGAACCCCGACAGGGAGATGGCTACACCTTC.